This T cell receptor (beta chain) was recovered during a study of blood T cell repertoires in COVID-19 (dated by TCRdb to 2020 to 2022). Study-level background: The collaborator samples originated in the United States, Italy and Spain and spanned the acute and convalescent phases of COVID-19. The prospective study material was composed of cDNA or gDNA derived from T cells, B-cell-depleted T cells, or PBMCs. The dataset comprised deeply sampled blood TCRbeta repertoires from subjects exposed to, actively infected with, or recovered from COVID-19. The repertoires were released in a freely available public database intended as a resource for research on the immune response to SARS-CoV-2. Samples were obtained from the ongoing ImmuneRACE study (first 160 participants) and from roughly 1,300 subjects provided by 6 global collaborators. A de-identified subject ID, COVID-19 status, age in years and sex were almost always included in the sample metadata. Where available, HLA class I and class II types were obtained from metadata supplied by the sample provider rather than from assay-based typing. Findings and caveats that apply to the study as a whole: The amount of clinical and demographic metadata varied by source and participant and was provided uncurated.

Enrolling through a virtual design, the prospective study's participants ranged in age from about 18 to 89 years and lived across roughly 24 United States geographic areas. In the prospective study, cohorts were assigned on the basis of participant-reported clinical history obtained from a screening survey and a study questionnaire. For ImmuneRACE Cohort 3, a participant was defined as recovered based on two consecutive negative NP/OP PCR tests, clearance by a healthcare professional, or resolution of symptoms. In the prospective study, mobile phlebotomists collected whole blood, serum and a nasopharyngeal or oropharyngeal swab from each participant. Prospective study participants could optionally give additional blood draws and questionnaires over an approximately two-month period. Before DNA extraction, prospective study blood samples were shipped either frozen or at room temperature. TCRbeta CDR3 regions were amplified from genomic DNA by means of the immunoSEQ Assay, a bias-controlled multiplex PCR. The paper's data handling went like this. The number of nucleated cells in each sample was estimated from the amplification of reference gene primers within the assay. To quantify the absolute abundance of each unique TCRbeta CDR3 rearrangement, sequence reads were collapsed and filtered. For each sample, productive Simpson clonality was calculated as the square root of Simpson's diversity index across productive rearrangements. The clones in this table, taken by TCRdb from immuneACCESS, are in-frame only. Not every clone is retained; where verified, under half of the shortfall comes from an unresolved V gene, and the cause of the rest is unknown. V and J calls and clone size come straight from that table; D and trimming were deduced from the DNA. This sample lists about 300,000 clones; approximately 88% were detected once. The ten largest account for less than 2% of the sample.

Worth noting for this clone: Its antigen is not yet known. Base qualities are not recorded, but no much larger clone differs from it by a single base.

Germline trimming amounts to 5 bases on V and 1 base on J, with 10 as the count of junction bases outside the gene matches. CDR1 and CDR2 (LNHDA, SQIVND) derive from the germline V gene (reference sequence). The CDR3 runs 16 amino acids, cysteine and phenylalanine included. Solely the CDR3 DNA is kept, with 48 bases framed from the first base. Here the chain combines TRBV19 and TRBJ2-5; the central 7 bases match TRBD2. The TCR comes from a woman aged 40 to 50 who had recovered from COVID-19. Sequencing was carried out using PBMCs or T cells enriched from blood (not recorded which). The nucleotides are TGTGCCAGTAGTCCCCACCATGGGAGGGGCCAAGAGACCCAGTACTTC. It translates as CASSPHHGRGQETQYF.